This is a list of T cell receptor beta chains from one sample in a study of T cell repertoires in cytomegalovirus infection. These receptors have no known antigen. Each CDR3 protein is one row after TCRdb ran MiXCR on the reads. Of tens of thousands of distinct CDR3 sequences in the sample, around 49% were seen once. The source material was CD8+ T cells from cultured PBMCs, sampled from culture after CMV antigen stimulation. The receptors were gathered from a human donor in good health (CMV status not recorded). Some clones in this sample may be carry-over from other donors' samples. The CDR3 runs from the conserved cysteine through the conserved F or W. D genes are given only for firm matches. Not every row has a clone size; where given, it reads once, few, many or a size class.

- TRBJ2-3 TRBD2 TRBV11-2 14 TGTGCCAGCAGCTTGATAAGACTAGCAGGTTCGCAGTATTTT CASSLIRLAGSQYF
once TRBJ2-1 TRBD2 TRBV27 15 TGTGCCAGCAGTTTAAAGCGGGAGTTGGTTAATGAGCAGTTCTTC CASSLKRELVNEQFF
- TRBJ2-7 - TRBV28 14 TGTGCCAGCAGTTCAGGACTACCCGCCTACGAGCAGTACTTC CASSSGLPAYEQYF
once TRBJ2-7 TRBD2 TRBV7-6 19 TGTGCCAGCAGCTCACCGGACGGGATTAGCGGGAGGTCCCTCTACGAGCAGTACTTC CASSSPDGISGRSLYEQYF
- TRBJ1-5 - TRBV27 17 TGTGCCAGCAGTTTATCCCTCTTGGACAGAGACAATCAGCCCCAGCATTTT CASSLSLLDRDNQPQHF
- TRBJ2-4 - TRBV10-3 14 TGTGCCATCAGGGACACGGGACCTAAAAACATTCAGTACTTC CAIRDTGPKNIQYF
few TRBJ2-7 - TRBV7-3 15 TGTGCCCATTTAGGAGCTCGCGACAGGACCTACGAGCAGTACTTC CAHLGARDRTYEQYF
few TRBJ2-2 TRBD2 TRBV7-8 19 TGTGCCAGCACCCGCAGCTTCGCTAGCGGGGGGCCTGGCACCGGGGAGCTGTTTTTT CASTRSFASGGPGTGELFF
many TRBJ2-2 - TRBV7-2 12 TGTGCCAGCAGCGACTCTCCTCGAGGGCTGTTTTTT CASSDSPRGLFF
few TRBJ2-7 - TRBV19 15 TGTGCCAGTAGTGTCCCCACCAAGGGGATCTACGAGCAGTACTTC CASSVPTKGIYEQYF
- TRBJ2-7 - TRBV20-1 10 TGCAGTGCTAGATCCTACGAGCAGTACTTC CSARSYEQYF
- TRBJ1-1 - TRBV28 14 TGTGCCAGCATTTCGGGGGGAACATGGACTGAAGCTTTCTTT CASISGGTWTEAFF
few TRBJ2-2 TRBD2 TRBV28 16 TGTGCCAGCAGTTTGATCGGGAGGGCGAACACCGGGGAGCTGTTTTTT CASSLIGRANTGELFF
- TRBJ1-1 TRBD1 TRBV11-2 14 TGTGCCAGCAGCTTAGGGACAGGGCTCACTGAAGCTTTCTTT CASSLGTGLTEAFF
- TRBJ1-6 - TRBV6-1 17 TGTGCCAGCAGTGAAGAAAACGGATTCTCCTATAATTCACCCCTCCACTTT CASSEENGFSYNSPLHF
- TRBJ1-1 - TRBV14 14 TGTGCCAGCAGCCAAGATTCGGGGGGGACTGAAGCTTTCTTT CASSQDSGGTEAFF
many TRBJ2-1 - TRBV7-8 19 TGTGCCAGCAGCTTAGATCATCGATTGCTGGATACCTCCTACAATGAGCAGTTCTTC CASSLDHRLLDTSYNEQFF
- TRBJ2-3 TRBD2 TRBV7-3 18 TGTGCCAGCAGCTCAACCGAAACTAGCGGGGGGGCGGTAGATACGCAGTATTTT CASSSTETSGGAVDTQYF
- TRBJ2-3 - TRBV28 13 TGTGCCAGCAGCCCAGTGGAAACAGATACGCAGTATTTT CASSPVETDTQYF
- TRBJ2-7 - TRBV4-1 16 TGCGCCAGCAGCCAAGAATTCCCCAGGGGCCAAGACGAGCAGTACTTC CASSQEFPRGQDEQYF
few TRBJ1-1 - TRBV4-1 14 TGCGCCAGCAGCAGGCGACAAACGAACACTGAAGCTTTCTTT CASSRRQTNTEAFF
- TRBJ2-1 TRBD2 TRBV4-1 15 TGCGCCAGCAGCCGTACTAGCGGGGGAGTGGATGAGCAGTTCTTC CASSRTSGGVDEQFF
- TRBJ2-3 - TRBV4-1 15 TGCGCCAGCAGCCAAGAAAGGTCGAGGACAGATACGCAGTATTTT CASSQERSRTDTQYF
- TRBJ2-7 - TRBV6-6 13 TGTGCCAGCAGGCCACGCAGCAGGGACGAGCAGTACTTC CASRPRSRDEQYF
few TRBJ1-6 - TRBV6-1 16 TGTGCCAGCGCCGAGCTAGGGGCGCTGTATAATTCACCCCTCCACTTT CASAELGALYNSPLHF
- TRBJ1-1 - TRBV27 13 TGTGCCAGCAGTTCGATACAATGGACTGAAGCTTTCTTT CASSSIQWTEAFF
few TRBJ1-1 - TRBV28 13 TGTGCCAGCAGTTTTCGGGGTGGGACTGAAGCTTTCTTT CASSFRGGTEAFF
few TRBJ2-3 - TRBV7-2 16 TGTGCCAGCAAGGGGGGGGTGGGCCCCCGCACAGATACGCAGTATTTT CASKGGVGPRTDTQYF
few TRBJ1-6 - TRBV9 12 TGTGCCAGCAGCGCGAGGAATTCGCCCCTCCACTTT CASSARNSPLHF
- TRBJ1-1 - TRBV7-9 12 TGTGCCAGCAGCCTAAAACGACTTGAAGCTTTCTTT CASSLKRLEAFF
- TRBJ2-5 TRBD1 TRBV4-1 14 TGCGCCAGCAGCCGAGACAGGGTGTCGGAGACCCAGTACTTC CASSRDRVSETQYF
- TRBJ1-1 TRBD1 TRBV28 17 TGTGCCAGCAGTCCTCGGACAGGGGGCGCGAGGAACACTGAAGCTTTCTTT CASSPRTGGARNTEAFF